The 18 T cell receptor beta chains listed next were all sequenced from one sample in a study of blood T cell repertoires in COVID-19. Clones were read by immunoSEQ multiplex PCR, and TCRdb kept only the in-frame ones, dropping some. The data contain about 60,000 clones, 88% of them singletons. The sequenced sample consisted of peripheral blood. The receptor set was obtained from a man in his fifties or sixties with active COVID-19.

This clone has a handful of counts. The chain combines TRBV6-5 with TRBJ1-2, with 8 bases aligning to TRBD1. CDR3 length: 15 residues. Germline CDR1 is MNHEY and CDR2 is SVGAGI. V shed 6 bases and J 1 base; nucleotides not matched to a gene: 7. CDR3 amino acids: CASRDDRGINYGYTF. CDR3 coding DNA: TGTGCCAGCAGGGATGACAGGGGTATTAACTATGGCTACACCTTC.

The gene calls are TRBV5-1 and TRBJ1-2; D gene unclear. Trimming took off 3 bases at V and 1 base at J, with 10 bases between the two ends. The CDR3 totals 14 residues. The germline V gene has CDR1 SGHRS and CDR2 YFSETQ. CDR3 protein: CASSWATSNYGYTF. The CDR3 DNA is TGCGCCAGCAGCTGGGCCACTAGTAACTATGGCTACACCTTC.

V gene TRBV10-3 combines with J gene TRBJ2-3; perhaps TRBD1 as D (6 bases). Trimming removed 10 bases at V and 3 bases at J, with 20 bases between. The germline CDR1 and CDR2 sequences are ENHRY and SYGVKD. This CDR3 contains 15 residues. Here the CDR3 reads CATCPRGQRTDTQYF. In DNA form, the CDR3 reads TGTGCCACCTGCCCACGAGGACAGCGAACAGATACGCAGTATTTT.

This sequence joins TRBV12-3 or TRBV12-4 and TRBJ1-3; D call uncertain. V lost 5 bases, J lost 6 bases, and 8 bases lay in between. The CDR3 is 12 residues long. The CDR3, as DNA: TGTGCCAGCAGTCACGGGTCAAACACCATATATTTT. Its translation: CASSHGSNTIYF.

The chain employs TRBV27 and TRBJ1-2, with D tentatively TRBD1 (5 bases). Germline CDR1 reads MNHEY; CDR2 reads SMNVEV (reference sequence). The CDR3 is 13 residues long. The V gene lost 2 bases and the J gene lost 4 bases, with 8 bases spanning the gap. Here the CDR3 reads CASSLRGGYGYTF. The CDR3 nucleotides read TGTGCCAGCAGTTTACGGGGGGGCTATGGCTACACCTTC.

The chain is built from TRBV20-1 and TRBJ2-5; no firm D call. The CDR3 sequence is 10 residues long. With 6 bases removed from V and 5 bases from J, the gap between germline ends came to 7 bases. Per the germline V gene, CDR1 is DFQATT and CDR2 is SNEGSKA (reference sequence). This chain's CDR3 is CSALRETQYF. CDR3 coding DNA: TGCAGTGCCCTACGGGAGACCCAGTACTTC.

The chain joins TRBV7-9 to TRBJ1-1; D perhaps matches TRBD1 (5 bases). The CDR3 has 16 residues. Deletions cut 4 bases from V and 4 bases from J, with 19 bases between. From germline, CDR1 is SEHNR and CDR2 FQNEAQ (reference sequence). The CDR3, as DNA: TGTGCCAGCAGCTGGCTTAAATTCGCGGGGGGCACTGAAGCTTTCTTT. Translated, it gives CASSWLKFAGGTEAFF.

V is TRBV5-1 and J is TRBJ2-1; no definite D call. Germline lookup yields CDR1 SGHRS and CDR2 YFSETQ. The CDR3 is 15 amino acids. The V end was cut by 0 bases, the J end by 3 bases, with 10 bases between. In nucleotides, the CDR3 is TGCGCCAGCAGCTTGGGGCATGCCAGCTACAATGAGCAGTTCTTC. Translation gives CASSLGHASYNEQFF.

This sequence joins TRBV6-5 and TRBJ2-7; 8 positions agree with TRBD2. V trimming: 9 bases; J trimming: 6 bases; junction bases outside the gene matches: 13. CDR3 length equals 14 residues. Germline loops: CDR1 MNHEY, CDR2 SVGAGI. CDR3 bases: TGTGCCAGTAACTCCGGGACTAGAGTTCGCGAGCAGTACTTC. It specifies CASNSGTRVREQYF.

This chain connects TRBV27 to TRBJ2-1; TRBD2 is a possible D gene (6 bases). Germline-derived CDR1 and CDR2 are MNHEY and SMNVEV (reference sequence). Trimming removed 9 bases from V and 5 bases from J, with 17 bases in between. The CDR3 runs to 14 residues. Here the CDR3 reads CASQLGSLNNEQFF. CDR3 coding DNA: TGTGCCAGTCAGCTCGGGAGCTTGAACAATGAGCAGTTCTTC.

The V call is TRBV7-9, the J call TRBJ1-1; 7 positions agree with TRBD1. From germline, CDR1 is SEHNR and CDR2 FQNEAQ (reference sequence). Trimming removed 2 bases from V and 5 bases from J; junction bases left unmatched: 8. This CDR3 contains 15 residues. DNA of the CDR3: TGTGCCAGCAGCTTACGACAGGGTGTAGGGACTGAAGCTTTCTTT. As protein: CASSLRQGVGTEAFF.

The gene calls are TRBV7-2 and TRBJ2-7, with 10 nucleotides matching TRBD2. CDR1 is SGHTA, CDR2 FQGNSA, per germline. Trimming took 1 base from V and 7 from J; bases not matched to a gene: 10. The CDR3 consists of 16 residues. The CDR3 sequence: CASSLDGAGGRREQYF. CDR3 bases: TGTGCCAGCAGCTTAGATGGAGCGGGGGGGCGGAGGGAGCAGTACTTC.

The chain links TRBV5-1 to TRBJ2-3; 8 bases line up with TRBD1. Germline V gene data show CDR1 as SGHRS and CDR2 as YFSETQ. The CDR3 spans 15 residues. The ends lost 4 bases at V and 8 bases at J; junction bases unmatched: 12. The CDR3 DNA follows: TGCGCCAGCAGCCCATCCCAACAGGGGGGAGGTACGCAGTATTTT. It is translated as CASSPSQQGGGTQYF.

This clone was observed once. The CDR3 is CASSKIGAVLQETQYF. The CDR3, as DNA: TGTGCCAGCAGCAAAATAGGGGCAGTTTTACAAGAGACCCAGTACTTC. The genes are TRBV21-1 and TRBJ2-5; TRBD1 is the table's D call, not checked against the DNA. TRBV21-1 is deemed a pseudogene. This CDR3 is built from 16 residues.

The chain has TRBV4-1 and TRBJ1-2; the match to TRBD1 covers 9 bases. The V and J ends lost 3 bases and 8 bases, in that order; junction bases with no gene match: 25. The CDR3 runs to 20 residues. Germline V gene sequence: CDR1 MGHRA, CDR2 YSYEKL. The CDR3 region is CASSHGATHGGQGRRGGYTF. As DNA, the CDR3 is TGCGCCAGCAGCCATGGGGCCACGCACGGGGGACAGGGACGGCGGGGAGGCTACACCTTC.

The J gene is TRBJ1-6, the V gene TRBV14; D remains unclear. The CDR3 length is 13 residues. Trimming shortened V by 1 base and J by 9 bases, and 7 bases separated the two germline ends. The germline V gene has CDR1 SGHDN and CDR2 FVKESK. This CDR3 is CASSQVQSSPLHF. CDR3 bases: TGTGCCAGCAGCCAAGTACAAAGTTCACCCCTCCACTTT.

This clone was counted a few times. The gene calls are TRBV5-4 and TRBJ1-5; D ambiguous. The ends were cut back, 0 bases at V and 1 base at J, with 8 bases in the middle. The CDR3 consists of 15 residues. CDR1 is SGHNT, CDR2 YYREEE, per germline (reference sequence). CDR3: CASSLGPGSNQPQHF. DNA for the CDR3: TGTGCCAGCAGCTTGGGCCCGGGGAGCAATCAGCCCCAGCATTTT.

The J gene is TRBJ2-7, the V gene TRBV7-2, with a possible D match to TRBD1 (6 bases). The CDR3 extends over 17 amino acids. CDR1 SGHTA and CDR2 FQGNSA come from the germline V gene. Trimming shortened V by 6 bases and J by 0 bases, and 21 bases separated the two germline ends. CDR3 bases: TGTGCCAGCAGACACAGCGTAGGGACAATCACCTCCTACGAGCAGTACTTC. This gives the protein CASRHSVGTITSYEQYF.